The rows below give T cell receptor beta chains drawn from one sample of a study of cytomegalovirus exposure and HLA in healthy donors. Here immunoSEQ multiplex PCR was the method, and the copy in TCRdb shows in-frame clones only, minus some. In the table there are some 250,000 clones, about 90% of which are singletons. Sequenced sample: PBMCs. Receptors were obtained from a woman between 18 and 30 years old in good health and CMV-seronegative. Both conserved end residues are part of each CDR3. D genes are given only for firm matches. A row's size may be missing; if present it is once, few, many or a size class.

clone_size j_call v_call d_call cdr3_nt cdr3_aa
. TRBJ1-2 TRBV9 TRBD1 TGTGCCAGCAGCGCTATAGGGGACAGGCCGCCCATGGGCTACACCTTC CASSAIGDRPPMGYTF
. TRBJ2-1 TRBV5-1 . TGCGCCAGCAGCTTGGGTGGGACACCGTCCTACAATGAGCAGTTCTTC CASSLGGTPSYNEQFF
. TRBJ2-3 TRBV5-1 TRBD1 TGCGCCAGCAGCCTGACAGGGGTTAGCACAGATACGCAGTATTTT CASSLTGVSTDTQYF
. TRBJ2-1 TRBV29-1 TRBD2 TGCAGCGCGGACGGGACTAGCGGGGGTAGGCACAATGAGCAGTTCTTC CSADGTSGGRHNEQFF
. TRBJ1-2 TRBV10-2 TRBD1 TGCGCCAGCAGTGATATAGGACAGGGGTCTAACTATGGCTACACCTTC CASSDIGQGSNYGYTF
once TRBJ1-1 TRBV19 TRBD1 TGTGCCAGTCGACAGGGGGCGAGCACTGAAGCTTTCTTT CASRQGASTEAFF
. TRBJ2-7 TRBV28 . TGTGCCAGCAGTTTCAGGGCCTACGAGCAGTACTTC CASSFRAYEQYF
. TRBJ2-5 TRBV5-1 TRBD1 TGCGCCAGCAGCGGACAGGCCCAAGAGACCCAGTACTTC CASSGQAQETQYF
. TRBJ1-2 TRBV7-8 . TGTGCCAGCAGCTTAGAGGGACTGCCATATGGCTACACCTTC CASSLEGLPYGYTF
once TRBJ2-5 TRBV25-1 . TGTGCCAGCAGTGAATGGGGGGTCGGAGAGACCCAGTACTTC CASSEWGVGETQYF
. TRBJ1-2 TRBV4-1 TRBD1 TGCGCCAGCAGCCAAGAGATGGGGCGGGGGCTGGGACAGGGCTATGGCTACACCTTC CASSQEMGRGLGQGYGYTF
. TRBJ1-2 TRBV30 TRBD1 TGTGCCTGGGGACAGGGCAATGGCTACACCTTC CAWGQGNGYTF
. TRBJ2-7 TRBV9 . TGTGCCAGCAGCGTAGCAATGAACTTGGGGACATCCTACGAGCAGTACTTC CASSVAMNLGTSYEQYF
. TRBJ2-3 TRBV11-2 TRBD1 TGTGCCAGCAGCCCCCGGACAGGAGATACGCAGTATTTT CASSPRTGDTQYF
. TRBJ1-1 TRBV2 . TGTGCCAGCAGTGACTGGGGCGCGGGGGTCACTGAAGCTTTCTTT CASSDWGAGVTEAFF
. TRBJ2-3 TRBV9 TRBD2 TGTGCCAGCAGCGTAGTCGACCGCGGGGGAGTCACAGATACGCAGTATTTT CASSVVDRGGVTDTQYF
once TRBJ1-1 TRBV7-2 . TGTGCCAGCAGCCCCTTCACGGGTACTGAAGCTTTCTTT CASSPFTGTEAFF
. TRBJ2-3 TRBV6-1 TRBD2 TGTGCCAGCAGAAGGACTAGCGTGGCAGATACGCAGTATTTT CASRRTSVADTQYF
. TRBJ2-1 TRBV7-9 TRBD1 TGTGCCAGCAGCTCCAAGGGGGCCCCCTCTTACAATGAGCAGTTCTTC CASSSKGAPSYNEQFF
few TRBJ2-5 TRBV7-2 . TGTGCCAGCAGCCCTAGCCCGACACCCCAAGAGACCCAGTACTTC CASSPSPTPQETQYF
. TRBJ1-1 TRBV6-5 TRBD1 TGTGCCAGCACCATAGACAGGGGGCTTTCCGCCAAAGCTTTCTTT CASTIDRGLSAKAFF
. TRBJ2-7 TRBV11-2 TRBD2 TGTGCCAGCAGCTTAGGGAGAGCGGGACCCTCCTACGAGCAGTACTTC CASSLGRAGPSYEQYF
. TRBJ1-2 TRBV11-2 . TGTGCCAGCAGCCCGAGGGTTGATGGCTACACCTTC CASSPRVDGYTF
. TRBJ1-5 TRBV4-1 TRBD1 TGCGCCAGCAGCCAAGGGACAAATTACAGGGGAAATCAGCCCCAGCATTTT CASSQGTNYRGNQPQHF
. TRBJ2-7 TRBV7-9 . TGTGCCAGCAGCTTCGGGCAGGGATTCAACGAGCAGTACTTC CASSFGQGFNEQYF
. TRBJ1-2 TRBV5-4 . TGTGCCAGCAGCGATGGGACACGAGCTAACTATGGCTACACCTTC CASSDGTRANYGYTF
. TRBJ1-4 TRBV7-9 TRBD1 TGTGCCAGCAGCAATCGGGACAGGGAAAGAAAACTGTTTTTT CASSNRDRERKLFF
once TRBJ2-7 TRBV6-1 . TGTGCCAGCATGGTAAACAGTCCCTACGAGCAGTACTTC CASMVNSPYEQYF